This T cell receptor (beta chain) was captured in a study of control samples from healthy donors and cancer patients. This table comes from immunoSEQ multiplex PCR, and its TCRdb copy is limited to in-frame clones, with some not included. Of 260,000 or so clones in the sample, around 80% were seen once. The CDR3 extends over 18 amino acids. Germline V CDR1 and CDR2: LNHDA, SQIVND (reference sequence). Unmatched junction bases numbered 7, after V lost 3 bases and J lost 2 bases. The TCR sequence derives from a woman aged 55-70 years with lung cancer. The chain couples TRBV19 to TRBJ2-1; 13 nucleotides agree with TRBD2. Sequencing used PBMCs. CDR3 sequence (DNA): TGTGCCAGTAGTATGAGTACGGGACTAGCGGGACCCTACAATGAGCAGTTCTTC. Its translation is CASSMSTGLAGPYNEQFF. Complete variable domain (other parts from reference TRBV19 and TRBJ2-1): DGGITQSPKYLFRKEGQNVTLSCEQNLNHDAMYWYRQDPGQGLRLIYYSQIVNDFQKGDIAEGYSVSREKKESFPLTVTSAQKNPTAFYLCASSMSTGLAGPYNEQFFGPGTRLTVL.